The sequence of this T cell receptor beta chain was determined in a study of early T cells in non-severe SARS-CoV-2 infection. Notes on the study in general: VDJdb matching favored anti-spike CD8 responses, missing private and CD4 specificities.

The germline gives CDR1 SGHTA, CDR2 FQGNSA. J was trimmed by 1 base and V by 5 bases; bases with no gene match: 10. The CDR3 loop spans 16 amino acids. Details on this clonotype: As yet, its antigen is unknown.

TCRdb itself ran the 5' RACE reads through MiXCR, one entry per CDR3 protein. The table lists about 45,000 distinct CDR3 sequences, more than 9% of them singletons. The chain uses TRBV7-2 and TRBJ2-5; 7 bases are shared with TRBD2. The sequenced material came from whole blood. This receptor was identified in an adult who was a healthcare worker with PCR-confirmed SARS-CoV-2 infection or an uninfected control (not recorded which). CDR3 bases: TGTGCCAGCAGCGCCCCGGGACTACCAAGCCAAGAGACCCAGTACTTC. Protein sequence: CASSAPGLPSQETQYF.